The 24 T cell receptor beta chains below were found in one sample sequenced in a study of PD-1 blockade in classical Hodgkin lymphoma (dated by TCRdb to the early 2020s). Receptor amplification or capture employed the immunoSEQ multiplex PCR assay. In its TCRdb copy, this immuneACCESS table keeps in-frame sequences only and misses some clones. Where compared with another copy, unresolved V genes explain less than half of these, and the others have no known cause. Recorded for this sample are around 9,000 clones; about four fifths of them occurred a single time. Jointly, the top ten make up 26% of the sample. The time point label corresponds to: cycle 4 day 1 (C4D1), after less than 7 weeks of nivolumab. Relapse after autologous stem cell transplantation had occurred in all trial patients, and cohorts A, B and C were distinguished by prior brentuximab vedotin exposure. CD8+ T cells were purified from thawed PBMCs by magnetic negative selection with a Miltenyi CD8+ T cell isolation kit.

The sequences come from CD8+ T cells from blood, collected before the fourth cycle of nivolumab. These receptors all stem from a human donor with classical Hodgkin lymphoma.

The V and J genes are TRBV30 and TRBJ2-7, with TRBD1 matching over 11 bases. Germline V gene sequence: CDR1 GTSNPN, CDR2 SVGIG (reference sequence). This CDR3 contains 14 residues. The V segment lost 5 bases and the J segment 4 bases; nucleotides outside the gene matches: 7. The CDR3 loop is CAWDGTGGDYEQYF. For the CDR3, the DNA is TGTGCCTGGGATGGGACAGGGGGGGATTACGAGCAGTACTTC.

CDR3 bases: TGTGCCAGCAGCTTAGCGGGGACAGGGCTTTACGAGCAGTACTTC. Translation gives CASSLAGTGLYEQYF. The chain is built from TRBV7-9 and TRBJ2-7, with TRBD1 matching over 9 bases. Germline CDR1 is SEHNR and CDR2 is FQNEAQ (reference sequence). This CDR3 is built from 15 residues. Losses at the gene ends were 0 bases for V and 4 bases for J; bases not matched to a gene: 4. Full variable domain (remainder filled in from reference TRBV7-9 and TRBJ2-7): DTGVSQNPRHKITKRGQNVTFRCDPISEHNRLYWYRQTLGQGPEFLTYFQNEAQLEKSRLLSDRFSAERPKGSFSTLEIQRTEQGDSAMYLCASSLAGTGLYEQYFGPGTRLTVT.

The CDR3 nucleotides read TGTGGGTCCAGGGGGCTTAACTACTACGAGCAGTACTTC. This codes for CGSRGLNYYEQYF. The chain has TRBV27 and TRBJ2-7, with 8 positions matching TRBD1. Germline V gene data show CDR1 as MNHEY and CDR2 as SMNVEV (reference sequence). CDR3 length equals 13 residues.

The chain recombines TRBV7-6 with TRBJ2-7; the D call may be TRBD1 or TRBD2 (5 bases each). Germline CDR1 is SGHVS and CDR2 is FNYEAQ. V dropped 4 bases and J dropped 0 bases, with 13 bases sitting between them. The CDR3 has 15 residues. The CDR3, as DNA: TGTGCCAGCAGCTCCCCCGGGGACCTCTCCTACGAGCAGTACTTC. Translating it yields CASSSPGDLSYEQYF.

This clone was seen a single time. J is TRBJ2-7 and V is TRBV4-1, with 8 bases identical to TRBD1. The junction had 3 bases not matched to a gene; V was cut back by 1 base and J by 1 base. The CDR3 is 15 amino acids. CDR1 is MGHRA, CDR2 YSYEKL, per germline. The CDR3 DNA reads as TGCGCCAGCAGCCAAGGACAGGGGACATCCTACGAGCAGTACTTC. As protein: CASSQGQGTSYEQYF.

This clone was observed a handful of times. The chain employs TRBV19 and TRBJ1-2; TRBD1 might be the D (5 bases). The CDR3 consists of 14 residues. Trimming left V 2 bases short and J 6 bases short, with 13 bases between. Germline V lookup: CDR1 LNHDA, CDR2 SQIVND (reference sequence). The CDR3 DNA reads as TGTGCCAGTAGTATAACCTTGACAGAAGATGGCTACACCTTC. Its protein product is CASSITLTEDGYTF.

V is TRBV30 and J is TRBJ2-3; D is ambiguous. The V end was cut by 0 bases, the J end by 2 bases, with 12 bases between. In germline, CDR1 is GTSNPN, CDR2 SVGIG (reference sequence). This CDR3 region has 15 residues. The CDR3 spells CAWSVLDTSTDTQYF. In DNA form, the CDR3 reads TGTGCCTGGAGTGTACTCGACACTTCCACAGATACGCAGTATTTT. Filled out from reference TRBV30 and TRBJ2-3, the complete variable domain reads SQTIHQWPATLVQPVGSPLSLECTVEGTSNPNLYWYRQAAGRGLQLLFYSVGIGQISSEVPQNLSASRPQDRQFILSSKKLLLSDSGFYLCAWSVLDTSTDTQYFGPGTRLTVL.

This rearrangement joins TRBV4-1 to TRBJ1-1; D not resolved. The V and J ends lost 0 bases and 8 bases respectively, with 16 bases between them. The germline CDR1 and CDR2 sequences are MGHRA and YSYEKL. CDR3 length: 15 residues. The CDR3 nucleotides read TGCGCCAGCAGCCAAGAGGCGGGAGATGGCGGGGAAGCTTTCTTT. Encoded protein: CASSQEAGDGGEAFF.

The count of this clone is one. This sequence joins TRBV7-6 and TRBJ2-5; D is unresolved. With the DNA end fitting TRBJ2-7 better, the J assignment may be wrong. The CDR3 contains 14 residues. CDR1 and CDR2 from the germline V gene are SGHVS and FNYEAQ. The CDR3 region is CASSFTDGTYEQYF. As DNA, the CDR3 is TGTGCCAGCAGCTTTACGGATGGGACCTACGAGCAGTACTTC.

The CDR3 bases are TGTGCCAGCAGTGACCTCAGGGGACACGATAGCAATCAGCCCCAGCATTTT. Translated: CASSDLRGHDSNQPQHF. This chain connects TRBV6-1 to TRBJ1-5, with D tentatively TRBD1 (6 bases). The V gene's germline CDR1 is MNHNS and CDR2 SASEGT. CDR3 length equals 17 residues. V was trimmed by 3 bases and J by 0 bases, leaving 15 bases between them.

The chain links TRBV11-3 to TRBJ2-7; TRBD1 matches at 8 bases. The CDR3 spans 14 residues. The germline gives CDR1 SGHNT, CDR2 YENEEA. After removal of 1 base from V and 3 bases from J, the junction contained 2 bases not matched to a gene. DNA for the CDR3: TGTGCCAGCAGCTTAGGCGGACAGGGCTACGAGCAGTACTTC. This translates into CASSLGGQGYEQYF.

The genes are TRBV7-9 and TRBJ2-5; no clear D. Germline assignment: CDR1 SEHNR and CDR2 FQNEAQ (reference sequence). Trimming removed 5 bases from V and 5 bases from J, with 6 bases in between. This CDR3 contains 11 residues. The CDR3 DNA sequence: TGTGCCAGCAGCGGAAAGGAGACCCAGTACTTC. This encodes CASSGKETQYF.

This chain connects TRBV4-2 to TRBJ2-1; TRBD1 aligns across 7 bases. J was trimmed by 6 bases and V by 4 bases; bases with no gene match: 12. The CDR3 sequence is 16 residues long. Germline V CDR1 and CDR2: LGHNA, YNFKEQ. CDR3 sequence reads: CASSPNTGAGRNEQFF. The CDR3 DNA follows: TGTGCCAGCAGCCCGAATACAGGGGCCGGACGCAATGAGCAGTTCTTC.

The rearrangement uses TRBV7-9 and TRBJ2-1; 7 bases line up with TRBD2. J lost 7 bases, V lost 5 bases, and 14 bases had no gene match. Germline CDR1 and CDR2: SEHNR and FQNEAQ (reference sequence). CDR3 length equals 16 residues. The CDR3: CASSPMGDYYGNEQFF. The CDR3 DNA reads as TGTGCCAGCAGCCCAATGGGGGACTACTATGGAAATGAGCAGTTCTTC.

The chain carries TRBV6-5 and TRBJ1-4; maybe TRBD1 (5 bases). The V end lost 7 bases, the J end lost 4 bases, and 13 bases lay between the germline ends. The germline CDR1 and CDR2 sequences are MNHEY and SVGAGI. The CDR3 runs to 14 residues. CDR3 residues: CASIPWDLNEKLFF. The DNA for the CDR3 is TGTGCCAGCATTCCCTGGGACCTTAATGAAAAACTGTTTTTT.

The chain links TRBV1 to TRBJ1-3; the tabulated D call, TRBD1, remains unverified against the DNA. TRBV1 is described as a pseudogene. There are 16 residues in the CDR3. The CDR3 region is CTSSQVQGRGGNTIYF. The CDR3 nucleotides read TGCACCAGCAGCCAAGTTCAGGGGAGAGGGGGAAACACCATATATTTT.

This rearrangement joins TRBV7-9 to TRBJ2-3; D gene uncertain. CDR1 and CDR2 from the germline V gene are SEHNR and FQNEAQ (reference sequence). Trimming pared 3 bases from V and 5 bases from J, leaving 15 bases between. The CDR3 runs 15 residues. CDR3 in DNA: TGTGCCAGCAGCTTTTCCTCCTACTACGAAGATACGCAGTATTTT. It translates to CASSFSSYYEDTQYF. The complete variable domain, with remaining parts taken from reference TRBV7-9 and TRBJ2-3, reads DTGVSQNPRHKITKRGQNVTFRCDPISEHNRLYWYRQTLGQGPEFLTYFQNEAQLEKSRLLSDRFSAERPKGSFSTLEIQRTEQGDSAMYLCASSFSSYYEDTQYFGPGTRLTVL.

This clone was counted between two and nine times. This sequence joins TRBV27 and TRBJ1-5; D gene ambiguous. Trimming left V 2 bases short and J 3 bases short, with 8 bases between. In germline, CDR1 is MNHEY, CDR2 SMNVEV (reference sequence). There are 14 residues in the CDR3. Here the CDR3 DNA reads TGTGCCAGCAGTTTAATGGGGATCAATCAGCCCCAGCATTTT. Encoded protein: CASSLMGINQPQHF.

V is TRBV7-9 and J is TRBJ1-1; no clear D gene. The V gene's germline CDR1 is SEHNR and CDR2 FQNEAQ (reference sequence). With 4 bases removed from V and 3 bases from J, the gap between germline ends came to 6 bases. This CDR3 has 12 amino acids. Written as DNA, the CDR3 is TGTGCCAGCAGCTGGCAGGACACTGAAGCTTTCTTT. Its translation: CASSWQDTEAFF.

This clone was counted only a few times. This chain links TRBV7-8 with TRBJ1-6; 8 positions agree with TRBD1. The trim removed 1 base at V and 7 bases at J, leaving 9 bases unmatched. The CDR3 has 17 residues. CDR1 is SGHVS, CDR2 FQNEAQ, per germline. This CDR3 is CASSLVRSTGENSPLHF. The DNA for the CDR3 is TGTGCCAGCAGCTTAGTAAGATCGACAGGGGAAAATTCACCCCTCCACTTT. Complete variable domain (other parts from reference TRBV7-8 and TRBJ1-6): GAGVSQSPRYKVAKRGQDVALRCDPISGHVSLFWYQQALGQGPEFLTYFQNEAQLDKSGLPSDRFFAERPEGSVSTLKIQRTQQEDSAVYLCASSLVRSTGENSPLHFGNGTRLTVT.

The chain recombines TRBV9 with TRBJ2-3, with D possibly matching TRBD2 (6 bases). This CDR3 has 13 residues. Trimming shortened V by 5 bases and J by 1 base, and 8 bases separated the two germline ends. Per germline, CDR1 SGDLS and CDR2 YYNGEE. In DNA, the CDR3 is TGTGCCAGCAGGGGGGAGGGCACAGATACGCAGTATTTT. This gives the protein CASRGEGTDTQYF.

A few counts support this clone. The chain links TRBV7-9 to TRBJ2-7; tentatively, D is TRBD2 (7 bases). The CDR3 contains 13 residues. Germline assignment: CDR1 SEHNR and CDR2 FQNEAQ (reference sequence). With 6 bases removed from V and 6 bases from J, the gap between germline ends came to 15 bases. CDR3 loop: CASSPGGPPEQYF. Written as DNA, the CDR3 is TGTGCCAGCAGTCCGGGGGGCCCTCCCGAGCAGTACTTC. Supplemented by reference TRBV7-9 and TRBJ2-7, the full variable domain reads DTGVSQNPRHKITKRGQNVTFRCDPISEHNRLYWYRQTLGQGPEFLTYFQNEAQLEKSRLLSDRFSAERPKGSFSTLEIQRTEQGDSAMYLCASSPGGPPEQYFGPGTRLTVT.

The chain carries TRBV2 and TRBJ2-4; D gene uncertain. Trimming shortened V by 6 bases and J by 0 bases, and 18 bases separated the two germline ends. This CDR3 spans 17 amino acids. Germline CDR1 is SNHLY and CDR2 is FYNNEI. The DNA for the CDR3 is TGTGCCAGCAGGCCCGCGCTGCACGAGCTAGCCAAAAACATTCAGTACTTC. It translates to CASRPALHELAKNIQYF.

The DNA of the CDR3 is TGTGCCAGCAGACCCTTGGACTTCTATGGCTACACCTTC. This codes for CASRPLDFYGYTF. The J gene is TRBJ1-2, the V gene TRBV28; no clear D. Trimming removed 6 bases at V and 4 bases at J, with 12 bases between. Germline V CDR1 and CDR2: MDHEN, SYDVKM. CDR3 length: 13 amino acids.